Listed below are T cell receptor beta chains from one sample, sequenced in a study of long-term antiretroviral therapy in people with HIV. Here immunoSEQ multiplex PCR was the method, and the copy in TCRdb shows in-frame clones only, minus some. The sample carries more than 20,000 clones, under 90% recorded once. The sample in question was unsorted PBMCs, obtained at the start of antiretroviral therapy, before treatment. These TCRs come from a young woman with HIV. Each CDR3 is given with its conserved first and last residue. The D gene is left open where the match is weak. A clone size is listed for some rows: how often the clone was seen (once, few, many), or a class if it is expanded.

size	V	D	J	CDR3	DNA
.	TRBV5-1	TRBD1	TRBJ2-1	CASSGSGQGYNEQFF	TGCGCCAGCAGCGGGTCCGGACAGGGCTACAATGAGCAGTTCTTC
.	TRBV5-1	.	TRBJ2-3	CASRPDRGDTQYF	TGCGCCAGCCGACCGGACCGTGGAGATACGCAGTATTTT
few	TRBV14	.	TRBJ2-7	CASSQDFGYYEQYF	TGTGCCAGCAGCCAAGATTTCGGGTACTACGAGCAGTACTTC
.	TRBV7-9	.	TRBJ2-7	CASSLDSLSSYEQYF	TGTGCCAGCAGCTTGGACAGTTTAAGCTCCTACGAGCAGTACTTC
.	TRBV18	TRBD1	TRBJ2-7	CASSRDRGRTYEQYF	TGTGCCAGCTCCCGGGACAGGGGGCGAACCTACGAGCAGTACTTC
few	TRBV6-5	.	TRBJ2-2	CASSYSQTTGELFF	TGTGCCAGCAGTTACTCGCAGACCACCGGGGAGCTGTTTTTT
.	TRBV18	.	TRBJ2-7	CASSPEGTYEQYF	TGTGCCAGCTCACCCGAGGGCACCTACGAGCAGTACTTC
.	TRBV12-5	.	TRBJ2-5	CASGLSPEERYF	TGTGCTAGTGGTTTGAGTCCCGAGGAACGGTACTTC
.	TRBV15	TRBD2	TRBJ2-7	CATSRDTSGSYEQYF	TGTGCCACCAGCAGAGACACTAGCGGCTCCTACGAGCAGTACTTC
.	TRBV30	TRBD2	TRBJ2-3	CAWRLAGGIDTQYF	TGTGCCTGGAGACTAGCGGGAGGAATAGATACGCAGTATTTT
.	TRBV29-1	.	TRBJ1-2	CSVEEVGQSGYTF	TGCAGCGTTGAAGAAGTAGGACAGTCAGGCTACACCTTC
.	TRBV9	.	TRBJ2-5	CASSVGPGIEQETQYF	TGTGCCAGCAGCGTAGGTCCAGGGATCGAACAAGAGACCCAGTACTTC
.	TRBV2	.	TRBJ1-1	CASSNRVGNTEAFF	TGTGCCAGCAGTAACAGGGTTGGGAACACTGAAGCTTTCTTT
.	TRBV7-9	.	TRBJ2-2	CASSLTGELFF	TGTGCCAGCAGCTTAACCGGGGAGCTGTTTTTT
.	TRBV5-4	TRBD2	TRBJ2-7	CASSSQRGPGEQYF	TGTGCCAGCAGCTCTCAGCGGGGCCCTGGCGAGCAGTACTTC
.	TRBV29-1	.	TRBJ2-1	CSVGDWANEQFF	TGCAGCGTTGGGGACTGGGCCAATGAGCAGTTCTTC
.	TRBV27	TRBD1	TRBJ1-5	CASSISGGLVDQPQHF	TGTGCCAGCAGTATATCAGGGGGCTTGGTAGATCAGCCCCAGCATTTT
.	TRBV7-2	.	TRBJ2-2	CASSLLQPGEGGELFF	TGTGCCAGCAGCTTATTGCAGCCAGGGGAAGGCGGGGAGCTGTTTTTT
.	TRBV28	.	TRBJ2-7	CASTGRVYEQYF	TGTGCCAGCACCGGACGGGTCTACGAGCAGTACTTC
.	TRBV28	.	TRBJ2-1	CASSLNFNEQFF	TGTGCCAGCAGTTTGAACTTCAATGAGCAGTTCTTC
.	TRBV5-1	TRBD1	TRBJ1-2	CASSLGAGQGAYGYTF	TGCGCCAGCAGCTTGGGGGCAGGACAGGGGGCATATGGCTACACCTTC
.	TRBV27	.	TRBJ1-1	CASSLSGGFTEAFF	TGTGCCAGCAGTTTATCGGGGGGTTTCACTGAAGCTTTCTTT
.	TRBV11-2	TRBD1	TRBJ1-2	CASRAIPGQGRDGYTF	TGTGCCAGCAGGGCCATTCCGGGACAGGGAAGAGATGGCTACACCTTC
.	TRBV28	.	TRBJ2-1	CASRSTTSSPLSSYNEQFF	TGTGCCAGCAGAAGTACGACTAGTAGTCCTTTGTCCTCCTACAATGAGCAGTTCTTC
.	TRBV7-2	TRBD2	TRBJ2-7	CASSLGLRGGPSEQYF	TGTGCCAGCAGCTTAGGTTTGCGGGGGGGCCCCAGCGAGCAGTACTTC
.	TRBV27	TRBD2	TRBJ2-1	CASRLAAYNEQFF	TGTGCCAGCAGACTAGCGGCCTACAATGAGCAGTTCTTC
.	TRBV2	.	TRBJ2-7	CASSVHHEQYF	TGTGCCAGCAGTGTTCACCACGAGCAGTACTTC
.	TRBV29-1	TRBD1	TRBJ2-2	CSVAGQGNTGELFF	TGCAGCGTTGCCGGACAGGGGAACACCGGGGAGCTGTTTTTT
.	TRBV6-5	TRBD1	TRBJ1-4	CASSRQGSNEKLFF	TGTGCCAGCAGTCGACAGGGGAGTAATGAAAAACTGTTTTTT
.	TRBV18	.	TRBJ1-5	CASSLGVSGQGTNQPQHF	TGTGCCAGCTCACTGGGTGTCTCGGGGCAGGGGACCAATCAGCCCCAGCATTTT
.	TRBV4-3	.	TRBJ1-6	CASSQEPGRGRDNSPLHF	TGCGCCAGCAGCCAAGAGCCAGGTCGGGGTAGAGATAATTCACCCCTCCACTTT
once	TRBV6-5	.	TRBJ1-1	CASSYGGTEAFF	TGTGCCAGCAGTTACGGGGGAACTGAAGCTTTCTTT
.	TRBV30	.	TRBJ1-1	CAWSLGKLAFF	TGTGCCTGGAGTTTGGGGAAGTTGGCTTTCTTT
.	TRBV2	TRBD1	TRBJ1-2	CASSEGLDREGHGYTF	TGTGCCAGCAGTGAAGGTCTTGACAGGGAAGGACATGGCTACACCTTC
few	TRBV28	TRBD2	TRBJ2-7	CASSLSASGDYEQYF	TGTGCCAGCAGTTTATCGGCTAGCGGAGACTACGAGCAGTACTTC
.	TRBV4-2	.	TRBJ2-7	CASSQGQSQTYEQYF	TGTGCCAGCAGCCAAGGGCAGAGCCAGACCTACGAGCAGTACTTC
.	TRBV7-2	.	TRBJ2-1	CASRVTGGPLSQFF	TGTGCCAGCAGGGTAACTGGGGGGCCCCTATCCCAGTTCTTC
.	TRBV5-1	.	TRBJ1-1	CASSTGQNTEAFF	TGCGCCAGCAGTACGGGACAGAACACTGAAGCTTTCTTT
.	TRBV5-6	.	TRBJ2-5	CASSPLEGETQYF	TGTGCCAGCAGCCCCCTTGAGGGAGAGACCCAGTACTTC
few	TRBV6-1	TRBD1	TRBJ1-2	CASSGGQGAVDGYTF	TGTGCCAGCAGTGGGGGACAGGGGGCAGTGGATGGCTACACCTTC
.	TRBV6-1	.	TRBJ2-7	CASSEQWLAWGQYF	TGTGCCAGCAGTGAACAATGGCTAGCCTGGGGACAGTACTTC
.	TRBV29-1	.	TRBJ1-2	CSVEDWGGNFYGYTF	TGCAGCGTCGAGGACTGGGGGGGCAACTTCTATGGCTACACCTTC
.	TRBV2	.	TRBJ1-5	CASSEALSGGNQPQHF	TGTGCCAGCAGTGAAGCGCTTAGTGGAGGCAATCAGCCCCAGCATTTT
.	TRBV5-1	.	TRBJ1-1	CASSLDRRNTEAFF	TGCGCCAGCAGCTTGGACAGACGGAACACTGAAGCTTTCTTT
.	TRBV5-1	.	TRBJ1-3	CASSLENSGNTIYF	TGCGCCAGCAGCTTAGAGAACTCTGGAAACACCATATATTTT
.	TRBV29-1	.	TRBJ2-1	CSAGGSGNNEQFF	TGCAGCGCCGGAGGGTCGGGGAACAATGAGCAGTTCTTC
.	TRBV6-1	.	TRBJ1-5	CASSEERNSHSNQPQHF	TGTGCCAGCAGTGAAGAAAGGAACAGCCATAGCAATCAGCCCCAGCATTTT
few	TRBV7-9	.	TRBJ2-7	CASSLVGGTGEQYF	TGTGCCAGCAGCCTCGTTGGGGGGACCGGCGAGCAGTACTTC
few	TRBV30	.	TRBJ2-3	CAWSVGVPDTQYF	TGTGCCTGGAGTGTAGGGGTGCCAGATACGCAGTATTTT
.	TRBV30	.	TRBJ1-5	CAWSVDRNQPQHF	TGTGCCTGGAGTGTAGATCGTAATCAGCCCCAGCATTTT
.	TRBV19	TRBD1	TRBJ1-2	CASSPSRRDRASQIYGYTF	TGTGCCAGTAGTCCCAGCCGCCGGGACAGGGCCTCTCAAATCTATGGCTACACCTTC
few	TRBV28	.	TRBJ2-1	CASSLGTMGEQFF	TGTGCCAGCAGTTTAGGGACAATGGGGGAGCAGTTCTTC